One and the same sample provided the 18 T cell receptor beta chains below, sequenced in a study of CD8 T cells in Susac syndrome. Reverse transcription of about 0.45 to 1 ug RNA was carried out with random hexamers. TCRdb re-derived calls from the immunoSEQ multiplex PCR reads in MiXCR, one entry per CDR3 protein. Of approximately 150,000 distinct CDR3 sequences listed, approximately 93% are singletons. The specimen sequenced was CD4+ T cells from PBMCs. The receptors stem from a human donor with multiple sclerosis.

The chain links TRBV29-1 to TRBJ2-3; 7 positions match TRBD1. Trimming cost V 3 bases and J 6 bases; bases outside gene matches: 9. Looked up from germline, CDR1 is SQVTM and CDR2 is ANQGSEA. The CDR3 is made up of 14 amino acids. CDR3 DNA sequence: TGCAGCGTTGACCGGGACAGTCACAGGGATACGCAGTATTTT. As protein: CSVDRDSHRDTQYF.

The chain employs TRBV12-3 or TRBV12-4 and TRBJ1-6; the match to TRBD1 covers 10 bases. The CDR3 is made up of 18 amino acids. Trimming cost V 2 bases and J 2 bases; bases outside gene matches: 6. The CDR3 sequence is CASSLWGQGRTYNSPLHF. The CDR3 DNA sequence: TGTGCCAGCAGTTTATGGGGACAGGGGAGGACCTATAATTCACCCCTCCACTTT.

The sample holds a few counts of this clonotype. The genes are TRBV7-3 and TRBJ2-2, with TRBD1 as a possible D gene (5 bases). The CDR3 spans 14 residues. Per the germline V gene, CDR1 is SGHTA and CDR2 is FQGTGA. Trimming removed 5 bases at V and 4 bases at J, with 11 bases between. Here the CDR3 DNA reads TGTGCCAGCAGCCAGGGCGATAGCACCGGGGAGCTGTTTTTT. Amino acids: CASSQGDSTGELFF. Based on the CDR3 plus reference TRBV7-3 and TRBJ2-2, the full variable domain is GAGVSQTPSNKVTEKGKYVELRCDPISGHTALYWYRQSLGQGPEFLIYFQGTGAADDSGLPNDRFFAVRPEGSVSTLKIQRTERGDSAVYLCASSQGDSTGELFFGEGSRLTVL.

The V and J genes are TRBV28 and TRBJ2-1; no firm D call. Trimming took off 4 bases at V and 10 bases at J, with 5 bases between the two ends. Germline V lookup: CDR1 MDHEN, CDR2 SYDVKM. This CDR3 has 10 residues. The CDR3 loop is CASSSGEQFF. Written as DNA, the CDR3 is TGTGCCAGCAGTTCCGGCGAGCAGTTCTTC. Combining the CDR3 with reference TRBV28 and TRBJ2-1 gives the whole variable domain DVKVTQSSRYLVKRTGEKVFLECVQDMDHENMFWYRQDPGLGLRLIYFSYDVKMKEKGDIPEGYSVSREKKERFSLILESASTNQTSMYLCASSSGEQFFGPGTRLTVL.

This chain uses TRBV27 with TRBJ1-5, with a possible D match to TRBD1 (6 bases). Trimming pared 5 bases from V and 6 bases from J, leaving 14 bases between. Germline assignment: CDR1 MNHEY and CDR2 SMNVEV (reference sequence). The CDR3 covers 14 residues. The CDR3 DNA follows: TGTGCCAGCAGTCCCTGGACAGATACTCAGCCCCAGCATTTT. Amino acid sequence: CASSPWTDTQPQHF.

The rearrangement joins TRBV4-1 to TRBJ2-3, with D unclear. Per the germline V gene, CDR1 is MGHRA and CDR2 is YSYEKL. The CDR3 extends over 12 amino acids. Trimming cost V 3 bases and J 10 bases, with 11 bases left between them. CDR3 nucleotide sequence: TGCGCCAGCAGCCATCTTTTTGGTCCGCAGTATTTT. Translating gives CASSHLFGPQYF.

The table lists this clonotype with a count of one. This CDR3 is CASRNFADTQYF. The DNA of the CDR3 is TGTGCCAGCAGGAATTTCGCAGATACGCAGTATTTT. The chain combines TRBV6-2 or TRBV6-3 with TRBJ2-3; D unclear. Germline CDR1 and CDR2: MNHEY and SVGEGT. Trimming stripped 6 bases from V and 4 bases from J, with 8 bases between. The CDR3 is made up of 12 amino acids.

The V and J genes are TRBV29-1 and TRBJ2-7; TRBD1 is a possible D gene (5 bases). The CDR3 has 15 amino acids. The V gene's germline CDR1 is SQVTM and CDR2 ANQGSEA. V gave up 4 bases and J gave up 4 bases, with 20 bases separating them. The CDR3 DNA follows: TGCAGCGTTGTAGGGGCAGGCCCTACTATTTACGAGCAGTACTTC. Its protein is CSVVGAGPTIYEQYF.

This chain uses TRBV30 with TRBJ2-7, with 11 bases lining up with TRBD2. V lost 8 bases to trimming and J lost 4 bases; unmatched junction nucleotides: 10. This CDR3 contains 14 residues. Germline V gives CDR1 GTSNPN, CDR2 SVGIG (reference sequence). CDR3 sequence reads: CALNPTSGSYEQYF. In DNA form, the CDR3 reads TGTGCCCTTAACCCCACTAGCGGGAGTTACGAGCAGTACTTC.

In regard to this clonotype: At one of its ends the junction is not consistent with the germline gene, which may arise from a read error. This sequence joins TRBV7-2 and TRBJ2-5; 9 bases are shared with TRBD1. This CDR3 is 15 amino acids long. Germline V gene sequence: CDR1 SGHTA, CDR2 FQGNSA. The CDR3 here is CASSLGGTGKETQDF. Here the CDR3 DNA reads TGTGCCAGCAGCTTAGGGGGGACAGGGAAAGAGACCCAGGACTTC.

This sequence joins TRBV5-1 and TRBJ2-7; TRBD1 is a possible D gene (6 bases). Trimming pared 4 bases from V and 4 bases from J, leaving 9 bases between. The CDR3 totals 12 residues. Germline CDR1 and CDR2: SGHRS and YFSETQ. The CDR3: CASSATGYEQYF. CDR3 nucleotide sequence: TGCGCCAGCAGCGCTACAGGGTACGAGCAGTACTTC.

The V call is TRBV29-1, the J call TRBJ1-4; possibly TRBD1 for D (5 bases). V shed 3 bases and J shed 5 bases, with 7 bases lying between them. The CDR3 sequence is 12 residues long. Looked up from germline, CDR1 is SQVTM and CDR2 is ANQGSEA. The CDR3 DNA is TGCAGCGTTGACTCAGGGAATGAAAAACTGTTTTTT. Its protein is CSVDSGNEKLFF.

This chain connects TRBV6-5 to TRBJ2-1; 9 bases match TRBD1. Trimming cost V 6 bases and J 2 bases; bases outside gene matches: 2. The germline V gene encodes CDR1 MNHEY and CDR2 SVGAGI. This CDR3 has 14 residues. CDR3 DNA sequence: TGTGCCAGCAGCCGGGACAGGGCCTACAATGAGCAGTTCTTC. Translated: CASSRDRAYNEQFF.

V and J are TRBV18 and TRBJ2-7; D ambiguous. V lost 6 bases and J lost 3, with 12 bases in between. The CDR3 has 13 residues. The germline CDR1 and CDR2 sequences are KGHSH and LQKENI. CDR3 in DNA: TGTGCCAGCTCGTTGGCCACCTACTACGAGCAGTACTTC. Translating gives CASSLATYYEQYF.

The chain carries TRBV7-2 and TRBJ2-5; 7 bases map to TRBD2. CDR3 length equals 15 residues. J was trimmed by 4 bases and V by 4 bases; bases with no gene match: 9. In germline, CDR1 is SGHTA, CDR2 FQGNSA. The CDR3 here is CASSSSGTWGETQYF. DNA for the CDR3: TGTGCCAGCAGCTCGAGCGGGACCTGGGGAGAGACCCAGTACTTC.

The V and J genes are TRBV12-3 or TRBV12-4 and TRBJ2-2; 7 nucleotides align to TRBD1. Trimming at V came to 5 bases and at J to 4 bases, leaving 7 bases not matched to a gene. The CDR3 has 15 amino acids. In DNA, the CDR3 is TGTGCCAGCAGTGCCTCGACAGGGATCACCGGGGAGCTGTTTTTT. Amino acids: CASSASTGITGELFF.

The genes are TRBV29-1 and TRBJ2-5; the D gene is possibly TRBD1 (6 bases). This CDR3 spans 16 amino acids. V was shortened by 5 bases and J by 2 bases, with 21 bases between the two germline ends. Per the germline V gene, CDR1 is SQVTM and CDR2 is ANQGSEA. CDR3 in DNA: TGCAGCGTTTTGGGGACATCTACGGGGAATCAAGAGACCCAGTACTTC. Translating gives CSVLGTSTGNQETQYF.

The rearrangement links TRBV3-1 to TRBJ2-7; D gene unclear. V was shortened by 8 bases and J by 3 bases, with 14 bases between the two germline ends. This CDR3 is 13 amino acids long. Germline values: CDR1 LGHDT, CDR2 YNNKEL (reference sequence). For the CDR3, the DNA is TGTGCCAGCTCGGGCATGGGAAACTACGAGCAGTACTTC. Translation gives CASSGMGNYEQYF.